The clone carrying this T cell receptor (beta chain) has at least ten counts. These data come from a study of early T cells in non-severe SARS-CoV-2 infection. V dropped 4 bases and J dropped 8; count of bases not matched to a gene: 8. Germline assignment: CDR1 MGHRA and CDR2 YSYEKL. The CDR3 contains 15 residues. Molecules of cDNA were individually given unique molecular identifiers that were attached to them. Each CDR3 protein gets one entry after TCRdb re-called the 5' RACE reads with MiXCR. The sample gives some 49,000 distinct CDR3 sequences, about 10% of which show up once; less than 9.5% is in the top ten.

V gene TRBV4-1 combines with J gene TRBJ2-1; the match to TRBD1 covers 10 bases. The sequence came from an adult who was a healthcare worker with PCR-confirmed SARS-CoV-2 infection or an uninfected control (not recorded which). Sequencing input: whole blood. The CDR3, as DNA: TGCGCCAGCAGCCGAAACCCCGGGACAGGGGATGAGCAGTTCTTC. Amino acid sequence: CASSRNPGTGDEQFF.